This TCR beta chain came from a study of blood T cell repertoires in COVID-19. The overall study: The samples span acute and convalescent COVID-19 from the United States, Italy and Spain. Sources were T cells, B-cell-depleted T cells, or PBMCs; the material itself was cDNA or gDNA.

Profiling relied on immunoSEQ multiplex PCR, and the TCRdb table lists in-frame clones only, not all of them. This sample yields roughly 200,000 clones, of which over 80% are seen a single time; 10% belongs to the top ten. This CDR3 region has 16 residues. Trimming removed 0 bases from V and 7 bases from J; junction bases left unmatched: 10. Germline V gene data show CDR1 as MGHRA and CDR2 as YSYEKL. Individuals drawn from 20 to 25 US areas were roughly 18 to 100 years old. This chain joins TRBV4-1 and TRBJ2-7; 9 bases line up with TRBD2. The TCR originated in a man between 18 and 29 years old with acute COVID-19. The sequenced sample consisted of PBMCs or T cells enriched from blood (not recorded which). This CDR3 is CASSQEFERGAREQYF. For the CDR3, the DNA is TGCGCCAGCAGCCAAGAATTTGAGCGGGGGGCCCGGGAGCAGTACTTC.